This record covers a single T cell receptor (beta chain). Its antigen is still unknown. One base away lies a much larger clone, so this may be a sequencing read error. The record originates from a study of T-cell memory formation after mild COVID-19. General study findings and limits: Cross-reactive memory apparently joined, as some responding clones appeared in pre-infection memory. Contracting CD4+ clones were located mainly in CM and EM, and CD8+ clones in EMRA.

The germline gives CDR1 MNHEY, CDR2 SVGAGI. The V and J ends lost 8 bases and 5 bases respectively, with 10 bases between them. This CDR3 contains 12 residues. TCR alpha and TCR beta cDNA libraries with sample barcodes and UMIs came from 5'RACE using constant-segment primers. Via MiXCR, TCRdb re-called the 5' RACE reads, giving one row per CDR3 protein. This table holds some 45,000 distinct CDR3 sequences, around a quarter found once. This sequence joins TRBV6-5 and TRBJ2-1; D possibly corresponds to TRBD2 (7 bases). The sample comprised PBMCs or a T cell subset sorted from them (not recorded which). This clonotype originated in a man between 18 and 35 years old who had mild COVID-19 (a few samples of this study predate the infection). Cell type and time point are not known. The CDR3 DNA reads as TGTGCCAGCGGGGGGGCCAACAATGAGCAGTTCTTC. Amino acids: CASGGANNEQFF.